These 30 T cell receptor beta chains were sequenced from one sample in a study of cytomegalovirus exposure and HLA in healthy donors. A multiplex PCR was run with 60 Vbeta primers and 13 Jbeta primers. Clones were read by immunoSEQ multiplex PCR, and TCRdb kept only the in-frame ones, dropping some. Of 150,000 to 200,000 clones listed, roughly 79% are singletons. Specimen: PBMCs. The receptors come from a man in his forties or fifties in good health and CMV-seropositive.

V gene TRBV10-1 combines with J gene TRBJ2-1; 11 bases line up with TRBD2. Germline CDR1 and CDR2: WNHNN and SYGVQD (reference sequence). The CDR3 has 16 amino acids. V trimming: 3 bases; J trimming: 9 bases; junction bases outside the gene matches: 10. CDR3 region: CASSDSGGAVMGEQFF. CDR3 coding DNA: TGCGCCAGCAGTGATAGCGGGGGGGCGGTAATGGGTGAGCAGTTCTTC.

This clone was counted a few times. CDR3 amino acids: CASRHLGTEAFF. CDR3 DNA sequence: TGTGCCAGCCGTCACCTCGGCACTGAAGCTTTCTTT. The gene calls are TRBV4-2 and TRBJ1-1; D gene unclear. This CDR3 region has 12 residues. V was pared by 8 bases and J by 4 bases, with 11 bases between. The germline V gene has CDR1 LGHNA and CDR2 YNFKEQ.

The J gene is TRBJ2-7, the V gene TRBV7-2; TRBD2 agrees at 11 bases. After removal of 1 base from V and 3 bases from J, the junction contained 5 bases not matched to a gene. The CDR3 runs to 16 residues. Germline lookup yields CDR1 SGHTA and CDR2 FQGNSA. The CDR3 is CASSLVGSGGVYEQYF. CDR3 DNA sequence: TGTGCCAGCAGCTTAGTAGGTAGCGGGGGGGTCTACGAGCAGTACTTC.

This clone was picked up many times. The chain has TRBV6-1 and TRBJ2-2, with TRBD1 matching over 8 bases. Trimming at V came to 2 bases and at J to 5 bases, leaving 4 bases not matched to a gene. The V gene's germline CDR1 is MNHNS and CDR2 SASEGT. The CDR3 covers 15 residues. In nucleotides, the CDR3 is TGTGCCAGCAGTGAATGGACAGGGACGACCGGGGAGCTGTTTTTT. Translation gives CASSEWTGTTGELFF.

V and J are TRBV5-1 and TRBJ2-6, with unresolved D. Trimming pared 4 bases from V and 2 bases from J, leaving 7 bases between. Germline loops: CDR1 SGHRS, CDR2 YFSETQ. The CDR3 is 14 amino acids. CDR3 coding DNA: TGCGCCAGCAGCATGGGTACTGGGGCCAACGTCCTGACTTTC. Residues: CASSMGTGANVLTF.

V usage is TRBV6-1 and J usage is TRBJ2-1, with TRBD2 identical over 10 bases. The junction had 10 bases not matched to a gene; V was cut back by 1 base and J by 7 bases. The length of the CDR3 is 17 residues. CDR1 and CDR2 from the germline V gene are MNHNS and SASEGT. The CDR3: CASSEGEGLAGANEQFF. In DNA, the CDR3 is TGTGCCAGCAGTGAAGGTGAGGGGCTAGCGGGGGCAAATGAGCAGTTCTTC.

As to this clone: The junction differs from germline at one of its ends, possibly a read error. J is TRBJ1-2 and V is TRBV2, with 7 bases identical to TRBD1. The germline V gene encodes CDR1 SNHLY and CDR2 FYNNEI. The CDR3 runs 13 residues. The chain's CDR3 is CATRQGMEYDYTF. The CDR3 DNA reads as TGTGCCACCCGACAGGGTATGGAATATGACTACACCTTC.

The rearrangement links TRBV9 to TRBJ2-3; no definite D call. CDR1 is SGDLS and CDR2 is YYNGEE in the germline V gene. Trimming removed 3 bases from V and 5 bases from J, with 7 bases in between. CDR3 size: 12 residues. In nucleotides, the CDR3 is TGTGCCAGCAGCGGCTCAGAAGATACGCAGTATTTT. It translates to CASSGSEDTQYF.

The V gene is TRBV6-1, the J gene TRBJ2-7; 9 bases are a match to TRBD1. The V gene's germline CDR1 is MNHNS and CDR2 SASEGT. The CDR3 runs 18 residues. Trimming at V came to 2 bases and at J to 0 bases, leaving 11 bases not matched to a gene. This CDR3 reads CASSERSWRTGASYEQYV. CDR3 nucleotides: TGTGCCAGCAGTGAAAGAAGTTGGAGGACAGGGGCCTCCTACGAGCAGTACGTC.

The CDR3 DNA is TGTGCCAGCAGTTTATATGAGGGCGGTGAAGCTTTCTTT. As protein: CASSLYEGGEAFF. The V call is TRBV28, the J call TRBJ1-1; no clear D gene. The germline gives CDR1 MDHEN, CDR2 SYDVKM. The CDR3 is 13 residues long. V lost 1 base to trimming and J lost 7 bases, with 10 bases between them.

The CDR3 DNA sequence: TGTGCCAGCAGCCCCTCCGGGACACACTACAATGAGCAGTTCTTC. It codes for CASSPSGTHYNEQFF. The chain uses TRBV9 and TRBJ2-1; D possibly corresponds to TRBD1 (6 bases). Trimming stripped 4 bases from V and 3 bases from J, with 14 bases between. Germline CDR1 is SGDLS and CDR2 is YYNGEE. This CDR3 is built from 15 residues.

The chain uses TRBV4-3 and TRBJ1-5; D is possibly TRBD1 (5 bases). Trimming removed 4 bases from V and 3 bases from J, with 13 bases in between. Germline CDR1 reads LGHNA; CDR2 reads YSLEER. The CDR3 runs to 15 residues. CDR3 sequence: CASSPRQGPNQPQHF. In DNA form, the CDR3 reads TGCGCCAGCAGCCCACGCCAGGGTCCCAATCAGCCCCAGCATTTT.

This chain uses TRBV19 with TRBJ1-5; D remains ambiguous. Germline lookup yields CDR1 LNHDA and CDR2 SQIVND (reference sequence). Trimming removed 7 bases at V and 0 bases at J, with 7 bases between. The CDR3 totals 13 residues. CDR3 bases: TGTGCCAGTACTCCTTATAGCAATCAGCCCCAGCATTTT. Translated, it gives CASTPYSNQPQHF.

CDR3 residues: CASSLALNTEAFF. The CDR3 coding sequence is TGTGCCAGCAGTTTAGCCCTAAACACTGAAGCTTTCTTT. This sequence joins TRBV27 and TRBJ1-1; unclear D gene. The CDR3 covers 13 residues. Germline loops: CDR1 MNHEY, CDR2 SMNVEV (reference sequence). Trimming removed 2 bases at V and 2 bases at J, with 6 bases between.

The gene calls are TRBV12-5 and TRBJ1-5, with TRBD1 as a possible D gene (6 bases). Germline values: CDR1 LGHNT, CDR2 FRNRAP. There are 16 residues in the CDR3. V lost 4 bases and J 1 base, leaving 14 bases between the germline ends. DNA for the CDR3: TGTGCTAGTGGTTACAGGGAAGGCAGAAGCAATCAGCCCCAGCATTTT. This gives the protein CASGYREGRSNQPQHF.

The table lists this clone with a count of one. The gene calls are TRBV5-6 and TRBJ2-3; 7 nucleotides agree with TRBD2. Germline V gene data show CDR1 as SGHDT and CDR2 as YYEEEE. The CDR3 contains 16 residues. V lost 4 bases, J lost 6 bases, and 14 bases stayed unmatched. The CDR3 protein is CASSPRGVAGVDTQYF. CDR3 DNA sequence: TGTGCCAGCAGCCCGCGGGGAGTCGCGGGGGTGGATACGCAGTATTTT.

The chain has TRBV9 and TRBJ1-2; 7 bases are a match to TRBD1. V shed 4 bases, J shed 10 bases, and the junction held 10 bases outside the gene matches. Germline V gives CDR1 SGDLS, CDR2 YYNGEE. The CDR3 covers 13 residues. The CDR3 sequence is CASSNPGQRTYTF. The CDR3 bases are TGTGCCAGCAGCAACCCGGGACAGAGAACCTACACCTTC.

This rearrangement joins TRBV6-5 to TRBJ2-3; 9 nucleotides agree with TRBD2. The CDR3 runs 15 residues. Per germline, CDR1 MNHEY and CDR2 SVGAGI. V lost 0 bases and J lost 2; bases outside the gene matches: 0. The CDR3 nucleotides read TGTGCCAGCAGTTACTCGGGACTAGCCACAGATACGCAGTATTTT. As protein: CASSYSGLATDTQYF.

This clone turned up a few times. The chain uses TRBV10-3 and TRBJ1-4; the match to TRBD1 covers 8 bases. This CDR3 is built from 13 residues. V dropped 5 bases and J dropped 7; count of bases not matched to a gene: 3. Germline V CDR1 and CDR2: ENHRY, SYGVKD. CDR3 sequence reads: CAISKGQGEKLFF. The CDR3 nucleotides are TGTGCCATCAGTAAAGGACAGGGTGAAAAACTGTTTTTT.

This sequence joins TRBV6-6 and TRBJ1-2; D is uncertain. The CDR3 extends over 15 amino acids. Germline CDR1 reads MNHNY; CDR2 reads SVGAGI (reference sequence). Trimming removed 2 bases at V and 0 bases at J, with 10 bases between. The CDR3 loop is CASSYEAGANYGYTF. The CDR3 DNA reads TGTGCCAGCAGTTACGAAGCGGGAGCTAACTATGGCTACACCTTC.

The rearrangement links TRBV25-1 to TRBJ2-7, with D maybe TRBD1 (6 bases). Germline V gene lookup returns CDR1 MGHDK and CDR2 SYGVNS. The CDR3 contains 14 residues. V was trimmed by 6 bases and J by 3 bases, leaving 15 bases between them. The DNA for the CDR3 is TGTGCCAGCAGCTTAGGACAGAAAGTCTACGAGCAGTACGTC. Its protein is CASSLGQKVYEQYV.

This clone was seen more than once but under ten times. The rearrangement joins TRBV5-5 to TRBJ2-7, with D maybe TRBD1 (5 bases). Trimming stripped 4 bases from V and 2 bases from J, with 16 bases between. Germline V gene sequence: CDR1 SGHKS, CDR2 YYEKEE (reference sequence). There are 15 residues in the CDR3. The CDR3 sequence: CASSADRGSPYEQYV. CDR3 bases: TGTGCCAGCAGCGCAGACAGAGGAAGTCCCTACGAGCAGTACGTC.

Details on this clone: Additional DNA sequences in this sample encode the identical CDR3. The chain carries TRBV7-8 and TRBJ2-7; TRBD1 agrees at 8 bases. This CDR3 is built from 13 residues. Germline CDR1 SGHVS, CDR2 FQNEAQ. Losses at the gene ends were 5 bases for V and 2 bases for J; bases not matched to a gene: 2. The CDR3 loop reads CASSMGQAYEQYF. The CDR3, as DNA: TGTGCCAGCAGCATGGGACAGGCCTACGAGCAGTACTTC. Supplemented by reference TRBV7-8 and TRBJ2-7, the full variable domain reads GAGVSQSPRYKVAKRGQDVALRCDPISGHVSLFWYQQALGQGPEFLTYFQNEAQLDKSGLPSDRFFAERPEGSVSTLKIQRTQQEDSAVYLCASSMGQAYEQYFGPGTRLTVT.

The chain uses TRBV29-1 and TRBJ1-5, with 7 bases identical to TRBD1. V lost 6 bases, J lost 0 bases, and 2 bases stayed unmatched. CDR3 length: 13 residues. Germline CDR1 and CDR2: SQVTM and ANQGSEA. The CDR3 reads CSVTGDSNQPQHF. CDR3 bases: TGCAGCGTAACAGGGGATAGCAATCAGCCCCAGCATTTT.

The chain recombines TRBV6-1 with TRBJ2-1, with 11 bases identical to TRBD2. CDR3 length equals 15 residues. Germline CDR1 is MNHNS and CDR2 is SASEGT. Unmatched junction bases numbered 3, after V lost 0 bases and J lost 8 bases. The CDR3 nucleotides read TGTGCCAGCAGTGAAGCTGTTAGCGGGGGGGATGAGCAGTTCTTC. Protein product: CASSEAVSGGDEQFF.

V is TRBV19 and J is TRBJ2-1, with 9 bases matching TRBD2. Trimming at V came to 5 bases and at J to 5 bases, leaving 4 bases not matched to a gene. Germline V gene data show CDR1 as LNHDA and CDR2 as SQIVND (reference sequence). This CDR3 spans 14 amino acids. CDR3 nucleotides: TGTGCCAGTAGTTTGGGACTAGCTCACAATGAGCAGTTCTTC. Its protein product is CASSLGLAHNEQFF.

The J gene is TRBJ1-1, the V gene TRBV19; 7 positions agree with TRBD1. The V segment lost 6 bases and the J segment 4 bases; nucleotides outside the gene matches: 11. CDR3 length: 15 amino acids. CDR1 is LNHDA, CDR2 SQIVND, per germline (reference sequence). Written as DNA, the CDR3 is TGTGCCAGTAGCAATTTTATTGGGACAGTCACTGAAGCTTTCTTT. Translating gives CASSNFIGTVTEAFF.

The genes are TRBV27 and TRBJ2-1; tentatively, D is TRBD2 (5 bases). Trimming took 5 bases from V and 9 from J, leaving 14 bases between them. CDR3 length equals 13 residues. The germline V gene encodes CDR1 MNHEY and CDR2 SMNVEV (reference sequence). CDR3 region: CASSNHNSGEQFF. CDR3 bases: TGTGCCAGCAGTAACCACAACAGCGGTGAGCAGTTCTTC.

This clone has a single count. The chain is built from TRBV2 and TRBJ2-2, with 8 bases fitting TRBD1. Germline trimming cut 4 bases from V and 5 bases from J; bases unmatched to any gene: 6. The CDR3 has 15 residues. CDR1 and CDR2 (germline): SNHLY, FYNNEI. CDR3: CASSGDRLKTGELFF. The CDR3, as DNA: TGTGCCAGCAGTGGGGACAGGTTAAAAACCGGGGAGCTGTTTTTT.

The V and J genes are TRBV5-3 and TRBJ2-5; D remains unclear. TRBV5-3 is identified as an open reading frame with a role that is uncertain. The CDR3 loop spans 14 amino acids. Trimming pared 4 bases from V and 0 bases from J, leaving 10 bases between. Written as DNA, the CDR3 is TGTGCCAGAAGCCCCACACCGTACCAAGAGACCCAGTACTTC. It encodes CARSPTPYQETQYF.